Following are 21 T cell receptor beta chains from one sample sequenced in a study of beta chain features in type 1 diabetes (dated 2018 in TCRdb). The protocol used for the library was the immunoSEQ multiplex PCR assay. The entire isolated RNA was reverse transcribed using the High Capacity cDNA Reverse Transcription Kit, and thus expressed TCRB transcripts were sequenced. In its TCRdb copy, this immuneACCESS table keeps in-frame sequences only and misses some clones. Where compared with another copy, unresolved V genes explain less than half of these, and the others have no known cause. The sample includes about 140,000 clones, with 9.5% to 10% observed a single time. The leading ten clones occupy 0.65% of the sample. Sequences were obtained from central memory CD4+ T cells from blood. The receptors stem from a woman between 40 and 55 years old in good health.

This clone showed up just a few times. The chain couples TRBV13 to TRBJ2-6, with 8 nucleotides matching TRBD1. Germline V lookup: CDR1 PRHDT, CDR2 FYEKMQ (reference sequence). The junction had 3 bases not matched to a gene; V was cut back by 5 bases and J by 0 bases. The CDR3 contains 16 residues. The CDR3 bases are TGTGCCAGCAGCCTCACAGGGGGCTCTGGGGCCAACGTCCTGACTTTC. This codes for CASSLTGGSGANVLTF.

The chain links TRBV25-1 to TRBJ2-1, with D perhaps TRBD1 (6 bases). Germline V gene sequence: CDR1 MGHDK, CDR2 SYGVNS. The CDR3 extends over 13 amino acids. Trimming took 9 bases from V and 4 from J, leaving 13 bases between them. CDR3 nucleotide sequence: TGTGCCAGTAGGGGGAAAGCATACAATGAGCAGTTCTTC. As protein: CASRGKAYNEQFF.

This clone was recorded at least ten times. The chain links TRBV6-1 to TRBJ2-5; no definite D call. The CDR3 has 17 amino acids. V gave up 1 base and J gave up 4 bases, with 19 bases separating them. Germline-derived CDR1 and CDR2 are MNHNS and SASEGT. DNA for the CDR3: TGTGCCAGCAGTGAAGACGTTGGCGGCGGTTTCCTAGAGACCCAGTACTTC. Translated: CASSEDVGGGFLETQYF.

This sequence joins TRBV2 and TRBJ1-2; 8 bases are a match to TRBD1. Trimming at V came to 3 bases and at J to 6 bases, leaving 9 bases not matched to a gene. Germline CDR1 is SNHLY and CDR2 is FYNNEI. The CDR3 is made up of 15 amino acids. The CDR3 spells CASSDGRRTGHGYTF. The CDR3 region has the DNA TGTGCCAGCAGTGATGGTCGCCGGACAGGGCATGGCTACACCTTC.

The chain is built from TRBV18 and TRBJ2-1, with 11 positions matching TRBD1. CDR1 is KGHSH and CDR2 is LQKENI in the germline V gene. J lost 6 bases, V lost 0 bases, and 7 bases had no gene match. The CDR3 runs 17 residues. The CDR3 DNA follows: TGTGCCAGCTCACCACCTGCAGGACAGGGGGCCGGCAATGAGCAGTTCTTC. Translated: CASSPPAGQGAGNEQFF.

In its sample, this clone was seen a few times. J is TRBJ2-5 and V is TRBV6-6, with TRBD2 matching over 7 bases. The length of the CDR3 is 14 residues. Germline V gives CDR1 MNHNY, CDR2 SVGAGI (reference sequence). J was trimmed by 2 bases and V by 5 bases; bases with no gene match: 5. The CDR3 sequence is CASSPGLTQETQYF. In DNA form, the CDR3 reads TGTGCCAGCAGTCCGGGACTAACACAAGAGACCCAGTACTTC.

The rearrangement links TRBV7-9 to TRBJ1-2; 9 nucleotides match TRBD1. The CDR3 is made up of 14 amino acids. V lost 6 bases to trimming and J lost 5 bases; unmatched junction nucleotides: 7. Germline CDR1 is SEHNR and CDR2 is FQNEAQ (reference sequence). CDR3 protein: CASSSGTGMYGYTF. In DNA form, the CDR3 reads TGTGCCAGCAGTTCCGGGACAGGGATGTATGGCTACACCTTC. Together with reference TRBV7-9 and TRBJ1-2, the CDR3 gives the full variable domain: DTGVSQNPRHKITKRGQNVTFRCDPISEHNRLYWYRQTLGQGPEFLTYFQNEAQLEKSRLLSDRFSAERPKGSFSTLEIQRTEQGDSAMYLCASSSGTGMYGYTFGSGTRLTVV.

V usage is TRBV6-5 and J usage is TRBJ1-2, with D possibly being TRBD1 (6 bases). With 6 bases removed from V and 8 bases from J, the gap between germline ends came to 19 bases. The length of the CDR3 is 14 residues. The germline V gene has CDR1 MNHEY and CDR2 SVGAGI. CDR3 DNA sequence: TGTGCCAGCAGAACAGGACAGAGGTCGAGGGGCTACACCTTC. Its protein is CASRTGQRSRGYTF.

This clone occurred a few times. J is TRBJ2-4 and V is TRBV4-3; the D gene is possibly TRBD1 (6 bases). The CDR3 runs 16 residues. The V end lost 4 bases, the J end lost 5 bases, and 18 bases lay between the germline ends. CDR1 and CDR2 (germline): LGHNA, YSLEER. The CDR3 region is CASSRGTGRGQNIQYF. The CDR3 region has the DNA TGCGCCAGCAGCCGGGGAACAGGGAGAGGACAAAACATTCAGTACTTC.

This clone was detected only a few times. The V call is TRBV11-2, the J call TRBJ2-1; the match to TRBD2 covers 13 bases. The germline gives CDR1 SGHAT, CDR2 FQNNGV. The CDR3 has 15 residues. Trimming took 4 bases from V and 9 from J; bases not matched to a gene: 6. The DNA for the CDR3 is TGTGCCAGCAGCTCAACTAGCGGGGGGGCCCGTGAGCAGTTCTTC. Protein: CASSSTSGGAREQFF. The full variable domain, completed using reference TRBV11-2 and TRBJ2-1, is EAGVAQSPRYKIIEKRQSVAFWCNPISGHATLYWYQQILGQGPKLLIQFQNNGVVDDSQLPKDRFSAERLKGVDSTLKIQPAKLEDSAVYLCASSSTSGGAREQFFGPGTRLTVL.

This clone has just a few counts. J is TRBJ2-5 and V is TRBV11-2; the D gene is possibly TRBD2 (7 bases). CDR3 size: 17 residues. Trimming cost V 1 base and J 5 bases, with 20 bases left between them. Per the germline V gene, CDR1 is SGHAT and CDR2 is FQNNGV. DNA for the CDR3: TGTGCCAGCAGCTTAGGGGCGGGGGCGTTCGGGCAGGAGACCCAGTACTTC. It is translated as CASSLGAGAFGQETQYF.

In this sample, this clone turned up a few times. V gene TRBV7-2 combines with J gene TRBJ2-3; TRBD2 matches 8 bases. From germline, CDR1 is SGHTA and CDR2 FQGNSA. The V segment lost 5 bases and the J segment 6 bases; nucleotides outside the gene matches: 10. CDR3 length equals 15 residues. The CDR3 region is CASSQWGTRGDTQYF. Written as DNA, the CDR3 is TGTGCCAGCAGCCAATGGGGGACTAGAGGGGATACGCAGTATTTT.

This clone was observed a handful of times. V usage is TRBV5-4 and J usage is TRBJ2-5; TRBD2 aligns across 8 bases. The germline CDR1 and CDR2 sequences are SGHNT and YYREEE (reference sequence). This CDR3 is built from 14 residues. V lost 2 bases, J lost 5 bases, and 5 bases stayed unmatched. CDR3 nucleotides: TGTGCCAGCAGCTTACGGGCTAGCGGGGAGACCCAGTACTTC. Translating it yields CASSLRASGETQYF.

This rearrangement joins TRBV27 to TRBJ1-2; D gene unclear. Trimming took off 8 bases at V and 5 bases at J, with 15 bases between the two ends. Germline assignment: CDR1 MNHEY and CDR2 SMNVEV (reference sequence). CDR3 length equals 13 residues. Here the CDR3 DNA reads TGTGCCAGCGGAAACAGTCTCCCTTATGGCTACACCTTC. It translates to CASGNSLPYGYTF.

This clone came up a few times. The V and J genes are TRBV5-4 and TRBJ2-1; D may be TRBD2 (7 bases). The CDR3 spans 15 residues. V lost 4 bases and J lost 6, with 17 bases in between. Germline V CDR1 and CDR2: SGHNT, YYREEE (reference sequence). As DNA, the CDR3 is TGTGCCAGCAGCATAGCCCTAGGGGGGGGCAATGAGCAGTTCTTC. Amino acids: CASSIALGGGNEQFF.

This clone was detected only a few times. The CDR3 nucleotides read TGTGCCAGCAGCTTAGGGGGACAGGGGAGGACTGAAGCTTTCTTT. Translating gives CASSLGGQGRTEAFF. This chain links TRBV7-2 with TRBJ1-1, with TRBD1 matching over 10 bases. This CDR3 is built from 15 residues. CDR1 and CDR2 (germline): SGHTA, FQGNSA. V dropped 1 base and J dropped 5; count of bases not matched to a gene: 4. The complete variable domain, with remaining parts taken from reference TRBV7-2 and TRBJ1-1, reads GAGVSQSPSNKVTEKGKDVELRCDPISGHTALYWYRQSLGQGLEFLIYFQGNSAPDKSGLPSDRFSAERTGGSVSTLTIQRTQQEDSAVYLCASSLGGQGRTEAFFGQGTRLTVV.

The J gene is TRBJ2-3, the V gene TRBV9, with 9 positions matching TRBD2. CDR3 length equals 16 residues. Germline CDR1 reads SGDLS; CDR2 reads YYNGEE. The V gene end was trimmed by 4 bases and the J gene end by 4 bases; junction bases not matched to a gene: 10. CDR3 nucleotides: TGTGCCAGCAGCCCCTATGCGGGGGGGCCGGCAGATACGCAGTATTTT. Translating gives CASSPYAGGPADTQYF.

This clone was counted only a few times. The chain has TRBV5-6 and TRBJ2-3; D gene uncertain. Germline V gene lookup returns CDR1 SGHDT and CDR2 YYEEEE. The CDR3 loop spans 15 amino acids. V lost 0 bases and J lost 0, with 8 bases in between. In DNA, the CDR3 is TGTGCCAGCAGCTTGGCCGGCGGTAGCACAGATACGCAGTATTTT. This sequence encodes CASSLAGGSTDTQYF.

The J gene is TRBJ1-1, the V gene TRBV29-1, with 7 bases fitting TRBD1. Looked up from germline, CDR1 is SQVTM and CDR2 is ANQGSEA. The CDR3 has 13 residues. Trimming removed 7 bases from V and 0 bases from J; junction bases left unmatched: 5. CDR3 residues: CSGQGQMNTEAFF. DNA for the CDR3: TGCAGCGGCCAGGGACAGATGAACACTGAAGCTTTCTTT. The full variable domain, rest sourced from reference TRBV29-1 and TRBJ1-1, is SAVISQKPSRDICQRGTSLTIQCQVDSQVTMMFWYRQQPGQSLTLIATANQGSEATYESGFVIDKFPISRPNLTFSTLTVSNMSPEDSSIYLCSGQGQMNTEAFFGQGTRLTVV.

The V call is TRBV11-2, the J call TRBJ2-2; D not resolved. This CDR3 has 15 amino acids. The germline V gene encodes CDR1 SGHAT and CDR2 FQNNGV. The V gene lost 6 bases and the J gene lost 4 bases, with 15 bases spanning the gap. In DNA form, the CDR3 reads TGTGCCAGCAGTCTCATCCGACTCGGCACCGGGGAGCTGTTTTTT. It yields the protein CASSLIRLGTGELFF.

This chain joins TRBV15 and TRBJ2-1; possible D gene TRBD2, 5 bases. Trimming cost V 0 bases and J 8 bases, with 14 bases left between them. The V gene's germline CDR1 is LNHNV and CDR2 YYDKDF (reference sequence). This CDR3 has 15 residues. CDR3 sequence reads: CATSRDRLPTDEQFF. The CDR3 DNA reads as TGTGCCACCAGCAGAGATCGACTACCTACAGATGAGCAGTTCTTC.